The sequence of this TCR beta chain was determined in a study of T cell responses to AZD1222 COVID-19 vaccine. Sequenced by immunoSEQ multiplex PCR; TCRdb stores in-frame clones only, minus some. The data contain about 140,000 clones, more than 85% of them singletons. V was clipped by 5 bases and J by 4 bases, with 11 bases between them. The CDR3 spans 14 residues. Germline CDR1 LNHDA, CDR2 SQIVND (reference sequence). This clone is a singleton in its sample. Specimen: peripheral blood, collected on day 0 of AZD1222 vaccination. This sequence originates from an adult in good health. V gene TRBV19 combines with J gene TRBJ1-4; no clear D gene. Here the CDR3 reads CASSPRRINEKLFF. The CDR3 DNA is TGTGCCAGTAGTCCCCGACGGATTAATGAAAAACTGTTTTTT.